A selection of T cell receptor beta chains follows, all from one sample in a study of technical replicates of blood from a handful of donors. Using immunoSEQ multiplex PCR, the repertoire was profiled, and TCRdb retains in-frame clones only, with some absent. Of 85,000 to 100,000 clones in the sample, approximately 90% are singletons; the top ten hold more than 0.25%. The material sequenced was T cells isolated from PBMCs. These receptors were collected from a human donor in good health. The CDR3 runs from the conserved cysteine through the conserved F or W. D genes are given only for firm matches. Part of the rows lack a size; the others show once, few, many or a class for expanded clones.

J | V | D | size | length | DNA | CDR3
TRBJ1-1 | TRBV4-1 | - | - | 14 | TGCGCCAGCAGCCAAGCAGGGATGAACACTGAAGCTTTCTTT | CASSQAGMNTEAFF
TRBJ1-1 | TRBV19 | - | - | 14 | TGTGCCAGTTTTTATGGGGGGGAATGGACTGAAGCTTTCTTT | CASFYGGEWTEAFF
TRBJ2-3 | TRBV7-9 | - | - | 14 | TGTGCCAGCAGCCCCGGGGGTCTCACAGATACGCAGTATTTT | CASSPGGLTDTQYF
TRBJ2-1 | TRBV2 | TRBD1 | once | 15 | TGTGCCAGCAGTAGGACAGGGGGGTCCTACAATGAGCAGTTCTTC | CASSRTGGSYNEQFF
TRBJ2-7 | TRBV28 | TRBD1 | - | 15 | TGTGCCAGCACCTCGGGACAGAATGATTACTACGAGCAGTACTTC | CASTSGQNDYYEQYF
TRBJ2-7 | TRBV5-1 | - | - | 16 | TGCGCCAGCAGCTTGGCCGGGGTGGACAGCTCCTACGAGCAGTACTTC | CASSLAGVDSSYEQYF
TRBJ2-1 | TRBV4-1 | TRBD2 | - | 20 | TGCGCCAGCAGCCAGAGCGGATGGACTAGCGGGACCAGCTCCTACAATGAGCAGTTCTTC | CASSQSGWTSGTSSYNEQFF
TRBJ2-1 | TRBV21-1 | - | - | 14 | TGTGCCATCAGTACGGGACAGGGTGACAATGAGCAGTTCTTC | CAISTGQGDNEQFF
TRBJ2-7 | TRBV27 | TRBD1 | - | 13 | TGTGCCAGCAGACGACAGGGAACCTACGAGCAGTACTTC | CASRRQGTYEQYF
TRBJ1-4 | TRBV29-1 | - | - | 15 | TGCAGCGTTGGGGGTGTGGGAGGGAGTAGTGAAAAACTGTTTTTT | CSVGGVGGSSEKLFF
TRBJ2-3 | TRBV4-1 | TRBD2 | - | 16 | TGCGCCAGCAGCATCACTAGCGTCCTCGGTTCGGATACGCAGTATTTT | CASSITSVLGSDTQYF
TRBJ2-1 | TRBV5-1 | TRBD2 | - | 17 | TGCGCCAGCAGCACCTACCCGGGACTAGCGGGAGGAATTGAGCAGTTCTTC | CASSTYPGLAGGIEQFF
TRBJ2-1 | TRBV12-5 | - | - | 19 | TGTGCTAGTGGTTTGGTCATCGCAGGCAAGCAGTCTCAAGAAAATGAGCAGTTCTTC | CASGLVIAGKQSQENEQFF
TRBJ2-5 | TRBV5-5 | TRBD1 | - | 16 | TGTGCCAGCAGCTTGGATACAGGGGGCGGCTGGGAGACCCAGTACTTC | CASSLDTGGGWETQYF
TRBJ1-5 | TRBV2 | - | - | 16 | TGTGCCAGCAGTGAACTCAATCCGGGGGGGGGTCAGCCCCAGCATTTT | CASSELNPGGGQPQHF
TRBJ2-5 | TRBV25-1 | TRBD2 | once | 15 | TGTGCCAGCAGTAGGGGTCCGCCCGGGGGGTTGGCCCAGTACTTC | CASSRGPPGGLAQYF
TRBJ2-5 | TRBV5-4 | TRBD1 | - | 16 | TGTGCCAGCAGCTCTCCGGGACAGGGGGTCCAAGAGACCCAGTACTTC | CASSSPGQGVQETQYF
TRBJ2-7 | TRBV28 | TRBD2 | once | 17 | TGTGCCAGCACCCTCTCGAGGACTAGCGGGAGAATCCACGAGCAGTACTTC | CASTLSRTSGRIHEQYF
TRBJ2-7 | TRBV6-1 | - | - | 14 | TGTGCCAGCAGTGACGGCCAGGTCTCCTACGAGCAGTACTTC | CASSDGQVSYEQYF
TRBJ2-7 | TRBV9 | TRBD2 | - | 14 | TGTGCCAGCAGCGTAGGGGGAGGGACCTACGAGCAGTACTTC | CASSVGGGTYEQYF
TRBJ1-1 | TRBV6-1 | - | - | 14 | TGTGCCAGCAGTGTTACAGGGCCTGGCACTGAAGCTTTCTTT | CASSVTGPGTEAFF
TRBJ1-1 | TRBV19 | TRBD1 | - | 13 | TGTGCCACCCGGGACAGGGGAAACACTGAAGCTTTCTTT | CATRDRGNTEAFF
TRBJ1-2 | TRBV18 | - | - | 11 | TGTGCCAGCTCCCTCAACTATGGCTACACCTTC | CASSLNYGYTF
TRBJ1-2 | TRBV28 | TRBD1 | - | 13 | TGTGCCAGCAGTAAAGGGGACAGGGATGGCTACACCTTC | CASSKGDRDGYTF
TRBJ1-2 | TRBV28 | - | - | 14 | TGTGCCAGCAGTCCTGGAGACTTTGACTATGGCTACACCTTC | CASSPGDFDYGYTF
TRBJ1-4 | TRBV9 | - | - | 15 | TGTGCCAGCAGCGTATCTGGGAGCATGAGCGAAAAACTGTTTTTT | CASSVSGSMSEKLFF
TRBJ2-7 | TRBV28 | TRBD1 | - | 15 | TGTGCCAGCAGTTTACGGACAGGGGGCCACTACGAGCAGTACTTC | CASSLRTGGHYEQYF
TRBJ2-7 | TRBV18 | TRBD1 | - | 13 | TGTGCCAGTACGGGACAGGGGGCGGACGAGCAGTACTTC | CASTGQGADEQYF
TRBJ2-1 | TRBV5-1 | TRBD1 | - | 16 | TGCGCCAGCAGCCGATGGGGACAGGGGGCGCAAGGTGAGCAGTTCTTC | CASSRWGQGAQGEQFF
TRBJ2-3 | TRBV2 | - | - | 15 | TGTGCCAGCAGTGACAGGGGAGGGGGCACAGATACGCAGTATTTT | CASSDRGGGTDTQYF
TRBJ2-5 | TRBV5-1 | - | - | 15 | TGCGCCAGCAGCTTGGGAGTTAGGGGTGGGGAGACCCAGTACTTC | CASSLGVRGGETQYF
TRBJ2-7 | TRBV7-8 | TRBD1 | - | 15 | TGTGCCAGCAGCTCTCACCGGGACAGCTCTTACGAGCAGTACTTC | CASSSHRDSSYEQYF
TRBJ1-1 | TRBV6-5 | TRBD1 | - | 14 | TGTGCCAGCAGTAAGGGACAGCATAACACTGAAGCTTTCTTT | CASSKGQHNTEAFF
TRBJ2-7 | TRBV6-4 | TRBD2 | - | 17 | TGTGCCAGCAGTGACTCGGGAGGTAGCGGGAGGGTCTACGAGCAGTACTTC | CASSDSGGSGRVYEQYF
TRBJ2-1 | TRBV28 | - | once | 14 | TGTGCCAGCAGCCCAACCAGGGTTTTCGATGAGCAGTTCTTC | CASSPTRVFDEQFF
TRBJ2-1 | TRBV29-1 | - | - | 13 | TGCAGCGTTGAGGGGGGACCCTACAATGAGCAGTTCTTC | CSVEGGPYNEQFF
TRBJ2-1 | TRBV7-6 | - | - | 15 | TGTGCCAGCAGCTTAGGAGGCGGGACCGACAATGAGCAGTTCTTC | CASSLGGGTDNEQFF
TRBJ2-7 | TRBV10-3 | - | - | 14 | TGTGCCATCAGGGGTTCAGCGGAGGCCTACGAGCAGTACTTC | CAIRGSAEAYEQYF
TRBJ1-2 | TRBV9 | - | - | 15 | TGTGCCAGCAGCGTCGGAGGTGGCAGCAACTATGGCTACACCTTC | CASSVGGGSNYGYTF
TRBJ2-7 | TRBV7-2 | TRBD2 | - | 15 | TGTGCCAGCAGCTTAAGCGGGGTTCAGAGCTACGAGCAGTACTTC | CASSLSGVQSYEQYF
TRBJ2-1 | TRBV10-1 | TRBD2 | - | 16 | TGCGCCAGCAGTGAGTCGTTTAGCGGGAGCTTCAATGAGCAGTTCTTC | CASSESFSGSFNEQFF
TRBJ2-2 | TRBV9 | - | - | 15 | TGTGCCAGCAGCGTACGTCGAGGGAACACCGGGGAGCTGTTTTTT | CASSVRRGNTGELFF